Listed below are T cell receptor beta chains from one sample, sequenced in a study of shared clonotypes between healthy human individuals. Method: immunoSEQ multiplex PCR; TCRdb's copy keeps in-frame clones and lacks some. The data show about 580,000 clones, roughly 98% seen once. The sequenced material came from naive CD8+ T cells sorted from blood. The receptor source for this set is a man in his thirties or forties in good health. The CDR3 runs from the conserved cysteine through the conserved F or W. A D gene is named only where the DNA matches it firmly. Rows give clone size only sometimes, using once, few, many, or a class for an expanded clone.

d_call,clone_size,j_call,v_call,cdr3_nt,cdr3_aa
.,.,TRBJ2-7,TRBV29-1,TGCAGCGTTATGACTCCGAAATCCGGGGAGCAGTACTTC,CSVMTPKSGEQYF
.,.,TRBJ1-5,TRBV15,TGTGCCACCAGCGGTACAGGACGGGACGATCAGCCCCAGCATTTT,CATSGTGRDDQPQHF
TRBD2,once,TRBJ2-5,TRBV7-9,TGTGCCAGCAGCAGGATGACTAGCCTCCAAGAGACCCAGTACTTC,CASSRMTSLQETQYF
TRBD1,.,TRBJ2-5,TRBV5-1,TGCGCCAGCAGCTTGGCGGTGCAGGGGGAAGAGACCCAGTACTTC,CASSLAVQGEETQYF
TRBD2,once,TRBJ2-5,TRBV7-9,TGTGCCAGCAGCTTAGGAAGGGGAGGGCAAGAGACCCAGTACTTC,CASSLGRGGQETQYF
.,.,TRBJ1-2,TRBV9,TGTGCCAGCAGCGTAGCTGGGGACCATGGCTACACCTTC,CASSVAGDHGYTF
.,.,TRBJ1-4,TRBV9,TGTGCCAGCAGCGTAGGGAGTTCGGGTAATGAAAAACTGTTTTTT,CASSVGSSGNEKLFF
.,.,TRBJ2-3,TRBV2,TGTGCCAGCAGTGAAGGGTTCGGCATCACAGATACGCAGTATTTT,CASSEGFGITDTQYF
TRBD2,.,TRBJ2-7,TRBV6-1,TGTGCCAGCAGTGAACCGGGACTAGCTGTCTACGAGCAGTACTTC,CASSEPGLAVYEQYF
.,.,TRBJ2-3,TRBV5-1,TGCGCCAGCAGCTCCCGGGACCCGAGCACAGATACGCAGTATTTT,CASSSRDPSTDTQYF
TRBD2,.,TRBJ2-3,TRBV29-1,TGCAGCGTTGAATTGCTAGCGGGAGCTGGCACAGATACGCAGTATTTT,CSVELLAGAGTDTQYF
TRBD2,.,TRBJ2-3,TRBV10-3,TGTGCCATCAGTCCGGGACTAGCGGGAGGGATGGAGAGAGATACGCAGTATTTT,CAISPGLAGGMERDTQYF
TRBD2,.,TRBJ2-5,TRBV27,TGTGCCAGCAGTTTATTAGGCGGGGGAGAGACCCAGTACTTC,CASSLLGGGETQYF
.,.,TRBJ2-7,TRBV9,TGTGCCAGCAGCGTAAAGGGAGCCCACGAGCAGTACTTC,CASSVKGAHEQYF
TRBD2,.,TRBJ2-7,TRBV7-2,TGTGCCAGCAGCTTAGAAGCGGGAGCCTACGAGCAGTACTTC,CASSLEAGAYEQYF
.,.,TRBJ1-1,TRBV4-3,TGCGCCAGCAGCCAAGGGGGGCTGGACCCGGGGGAATGGAACACTGAAGCTTTCTTT,CASSQGGLDPGEWNTEAFF
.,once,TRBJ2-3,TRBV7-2,TGTGCCAGCAGCCACGGGCCAGATACGCAGTATTTT,CASSHGPDTQYF
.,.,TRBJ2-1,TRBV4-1,TGCGCCAGCAGCCAAGAAGGTAGCGAGAGAGGGGATGAGCAGTTCTTC,CASSQEGSERGDEQFF
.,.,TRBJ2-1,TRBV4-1,TGCGCCAGCAGCCAAGACTACTACAATGAGCAGTTCTTC,CASSQDYYNEQFF
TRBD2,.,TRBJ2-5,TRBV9,TGTGCCAGCAGCGACCCAGCGGGAGGGTTGGAGACCCAGTACTTC,CASSDPAGGLETQYF
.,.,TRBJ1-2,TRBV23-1,TGCGCCAGCACTCAAAGTGGTTTGGGCTATGGCTACACCTTC,CASTQSGLGYGYTF
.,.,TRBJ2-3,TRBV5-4,TGTGCCAGCAGCTTGGAGTGGAGGGTGGGCCCAGATCCGCAGTATTTT,CASSLEWRVGPDPQYF
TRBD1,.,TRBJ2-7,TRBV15,TGTGCCACCAGCAGGCCGGGACAGAGTGTCTACGAGCAGTACTTC,CATSRPGQSVYEQYF
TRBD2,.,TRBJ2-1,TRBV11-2,TGTGCCAGCAGCCACCGGCCCGGGACTAGCGCGAGCTCCTACAATGAGCAGTTCTTC,CASSHRPGTSASSYNEQFF
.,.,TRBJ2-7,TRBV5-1,TGCGCCAGCAGCCCAGCCCAAGGGGCAGACTGGCGCTACGAGCAGTACTTC,CASSPAQGADWRYEQYF
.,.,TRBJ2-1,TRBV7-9,TGTGCCAGCAGCGAGCTAGTGAGCTCCTACAATGAGCAGTTCTTC,CASSELVSSYNEQFF
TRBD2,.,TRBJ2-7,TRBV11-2,TGTGCCAGCAGCATAAGCGGGACCTACGAGCAGTACTTC,CASSISGTYEQYF
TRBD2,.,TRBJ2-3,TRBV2,TGTGCCAGCACCACGCGGGAGGGCGGCACAGATACGCAGTATTTT,CASTTREGGTDTQYF
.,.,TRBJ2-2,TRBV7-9,TGTGCCAGCAGCTTGAAGGACTGGAACACCGGGGAGCTGTTTTTT,CASSLKDWNTGELFF
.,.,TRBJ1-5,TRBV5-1,TGCGCCAGCAGCTTGAGTCCCGGCGGACAGCCCCAGCATTTT,CASSLSPGGQPQHF
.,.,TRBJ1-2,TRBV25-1,TGTGCCAGCAGTGATGTTTGGGGGGCTCGCTACACCTTC,CASSDVWGARYTF
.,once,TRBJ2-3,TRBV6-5,TGTGCCAGCAGCCCCGACACGGATACGCAGTATTTT,CASSPDTDTQYF
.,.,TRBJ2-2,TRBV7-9,TGTGCCAGCAGTCTTTTCTCCGGGGAGCTGTTTTTT,CASSLFSGELFF
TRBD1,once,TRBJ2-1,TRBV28,TGTGCCAGCAGTTTATACAGGGGAACTATCTACAATGAGCAGTTCTTC,CASSLYRGTIYNEQFF